The 17 T cell receptor beta chains below all came from one sample that was sequenced in a study of blood T cell repertoires in COVID-19. Profiled with immunoSEQ multiplex PCR; TCRdb holds only in-frame clones, not every one. The repertoire holds fewer than 150,000 clones, with approximately 80% as singletons. The sequencing sample was made of peripheral blood. These TCRs come from a human donor in a cohort sampled during active COVID-19.

This chain links TRBV19 with TRBJ2-3; no clear D. CDR1 is LNHDA, CDR2 SQIVND, per germline (reference sequence). V lost 6 bases, J lost 5 bases, and 9 bases lay in between. The CDR3 length is 12 residues. The CDR3 region has the DNA TGTGCCAGTAGCGCCCCCGGAGATACGCAGTATTTT. Amino acids: CASSAPGDTQYF. Using reference TRBV19 and TRBJ2-3 for the parts outside the CDR3, the full variable domain is DGGITQSPKYLFRKEGQNVTLSCEQNLNHDAMYWYRQDPGQGLRLIYYSQIVNDFQKGDIAEGYSVSREKKESFPLTVTSAQKNPTAFYLCASSAPGDTQYFGPGTRLTVL.

The genes are TRBV19 and TRBJ1-5; TRBD1 aligns across 7 bases. V lost 11 bases and J lost 4; bases outside the gene matches: 11. The CDR3 has 14 residues. Germline V lookup: CDR1 LNHDA, CDR2 SQIVND (reference sequence). CDR3 DNA sequence: TGTGCCTCGAATCCCGGGACAGCTAATCAGCCCCAGCATTTT. Translation gives CASNPGTANQPQHF.

This clone was seen a single time. The V gene is TRBV6-1, the J gene TRBJ1-2; TRBD1 is a possible D gene (5 bases). This CDR3 is built from 15 residues. Germline V gives CDR1 MNHNS, CDR2 SASEGT. V shed 0 bases and J shed 7 bases, with 15 bases lying between them. The CDR3 loop reads CASSEARGAFAGYTF. The CDR3 DNA reads TGTGCCAGCAGTGAAGCTCGTGGGGCTTTTGCTGGCTACACCTTC.

V is TRBV6-5 and J is TRBJ2-7; D is unclear. V lost 5 bases and J 6 bases, leaving 17 bases between the germline ends. The CDR3 is 14 amino acids. Germline values: CDR1 MNHEY, CDR2 SVGAGI. The CDR3 DNA reads as TGTGCCAGCAGTAAACCTAGTAGTCCTTCCGAGCAGTACTTC. The encoded protein is CASSKPSSPSEQYF.

The rearrangement joins TRBV12-3 or TRBV12-4 to TRBJ1-2, with TRBD1 matching 8 bases. The trim removed 6 bases at V and 8 bases at J, leaving 8 bases unmatched. The CDR3 covers 13 residues. CDR3: CASRIGQGRGYTF. CDR3 DNA: TGTGCCAGCAGAATTGGACAGGGCAGGGGCTACACCTTC.

The chain recombines TRBV18 with TRBJ2-5; 13 positions match TRBD2. Per germline, CDR1 KGHSH and CDR2 LQKENI. The J segment lost 2 bases and the V segment lost 4 bases, leaving 7 bases of the junction unmatched. This CDR3 has 17 residues. The CDR3 nucleotides read TGTGCCAGCTCACGACTAGCGGGGGGAATGGGGCAAGAGACCCAGTACTTC. Protein: CASSRLAGGMGQETQYF.

CDR3 DNA: TGCGCCAGCAGTGAGTCCGGAACAGGGGGTGGTTTAAGCAATCAGCCCCAGCATTTT. Protein product: CASSESGTGGGLSNQPQHF. This rearrangement joins TRBV10-2 to TRBJ1-5; 8 bases are shared with TRBD1. The germline V gene encodes CDR1 WSHSY and CDR2 SAAADI. Trimming removed 0 bases from V and 1 base from J; junction bases left unmatched: 11. CDR3 length: 19 amino acids.

In its sample, this clone was seen a few times. This chain links TRBV29-1 with TRBJ2-5, with D tentatively TRBD2 (6 bases). The CDR3 has 14 residues. Germline V CDR1 and CDR2: SQVTM, ANQGSEA. Trimming took 7 bases from V and 4 from J, leaving 19 bases between them. The CDR3, as DNA: TGCAGCGGAGGAGGGGTCTCTATGGGAGAGACCCAGTACTTC. It codes for CSGGGVSMGETQYF.

This clone was found once. V usage is TRBV6-1 and J usage is TRBJ2-7; weak D call: TRBD1 (5 bases). The CDR3 spans 15 residues. Trimming shortened V by 2 bases and J by 0 bases, and 11 bases separated the two germline ends. CDR1 is MNHNS and CDR2 is SASEGT in the germline V gene. CDR3 amino acids: CASSERGRSSYEQYF. CDR3 DNA sequence: TGTGCCAGCAGTGAAAGGGGCAGGTCCTCCTACGAGCAGTACTTC.

This chain joins TRBV18 and TRBJ1-2, with a possible D match to TRBD1 (5 bases). The CDR3 is 13 amino acids. Trimming removed 3 bases from V and 11 bases from J, with 16 bases in between. Per germline, CDR1 KGHSH and CDR2 LQKENI. The CDR3 DNA reads TGTGCCAGCTCACCTGACAGCCCCCGTTGGTACACCTTC. It is translated as CASSPDSPRWYTF.

V usage is TRBV25-1 and J usage is TRBJ1-2, with D possibly being TRBD1 (5 bases). Germline values: CDR1 MGHDK, CDR2 SYGVNS. The CDR3 length is 12 residues. V was trimmed by 6 bases and J by 8 bases, leaving 13 bases between them. The chain's CDR3 is CASSRVGKGYTF. The CDR3 DNA is TGTGCCAGCAGCAGGGTAGGGAAAGGCTACACCTTC.

The chain uses TRBV5-8 and TRBJ2-2, with TRBD1 matching over 8 bases. The CDR3 has 14 residues. V shed 2 bases and J 6 bases; nucleotides not matched to a gene: 3. CDR1 is SGHTS, CDR2 YDEGEE, per germline. The DNA of the CDR3 is TGTGCCAGCAGCTTCCGGACAGGGCCCGGGGAGCTGTTTTTT. This codes for CASSFRTGPGELFF. The entire variable domain, with the rest obtained from reference TRBV5-8 and TRBJ2-2, is as follows: EAGVTQSPTHLIKTRGQQATLRCSPISGHTSVYWYQQALGLGLQFLLWYDEGEERNRGNFPPRFSGRQFPNYSSELNVNALELEDSALYLCASSFRTGPGELFFGEGSRLTVL.

V usage is TRBV9 and J usage is TRBJ2-5; 15 bases are shared with TRBD2. The germline gives CDR1 SGDLS, CDR2 YYNGEE. This CDR3 has 17 residues. V dropped 4 bases and J dropped 5; count of bases not matched to a gene: 9. CDR3 DNA sequence: TGTGCCAGCAGCCCCGGACTAGCGGGGGGGCGCGCGGAGACCCAGTACTTC. Translation gives CASSPGLAGGRAETQYF.

The chain joins TRBV3-1 (or the pseudogene TRBV3-2) to TRBJ1-2, with a weak D call TRBD1 (6 bases). Germline-derived CDR1 and CDR2 are LGHDT and YNNKEL (reference sequence). V was cut by 4 bases and J by 14 bases, with 14 bases left in between. The CDR3 sequence is 11 residues long. CDR3 DNA: TGTGCCAGCAGCCGGGACACCGAGCGAACCTTC. It encodes CASSRDTERTF.

CDR3 bases: TGTGCCAGTAGTATTGGAGGGACTCGGACCTACGAGCAGTACTTC. The encoded protein is CASSIGGTRTYEQYF. The chain carries TRBV19 and TRBJ2-7; D perhaps matches TRBD2 (6 bases). The CDR3 extends over 15 amino acids. With 3 bases removed from V and 2 bases from J, the gap between germline ends came to 14 bases. CDR1 and CDR2 from the germline V gene are LNHDA and SQIVND (reference sequence). The full variable domain, with the rest looked up from reference TRBV19 and TRBJ2-7, is DGGITQSPKYLFRKEGQNVTLSCEQNLNHDAMYWYRQDPGQGLRLIYYSQIVNDFQKGDIAEGYSVSREKKESFPLTVTSAQKNPTAFYLCASSIGGTRTYEQYFGPGTRLTVT.

This clone was counted a single time. This sequence joins TRBV7-2 and TRBJ1-3; 7 bases align to TRBD1. The junction had 10 bases not matched to a gene; V was cut back by 1 base and J by 4 bases. The germline CDR1 and CDR2 sequences are SGHTA and FQGNSA. The CDR3 runs 17 residues. The CDR3 region has the DNA TGTGCCAGCAGCTTAGTGGTGCGGACAGGAGGAGGAAACACCATATATTTT. It yields the protein CASSLVVRTGGGNTIYF.

The chain combines TRBV18 with TRBJ2-5, with D tentatively TRBD2 (6 bases). Germline CDR1 reads KGHSH; CDR2 reads LQKENI. This CDR3 has 14 amino acids. Between the trimmed V and J ends, which lost 4 bases and 1 base, there was a span of 10 bases. The CDR3 DNA reads TGTGCCAGCTCACGGCGGGGCCTCCAAGAGACCCAGTACTTC. Translated, it gives CASSRRGLQETQYF. The complete variable domain, with remaining parts taken from reference TRBV18 and TRBJ2-5, reads NAGVMQNPRHLVRRRGQEARLRCSPMKGHSHVYWYRQLPEEGLKFMVYLQKENIIDESGMPKERFSAEFPKEGPSILRIQQVVRGDSAAYFCASSRRGLQETQYFGPGTRLLVL.